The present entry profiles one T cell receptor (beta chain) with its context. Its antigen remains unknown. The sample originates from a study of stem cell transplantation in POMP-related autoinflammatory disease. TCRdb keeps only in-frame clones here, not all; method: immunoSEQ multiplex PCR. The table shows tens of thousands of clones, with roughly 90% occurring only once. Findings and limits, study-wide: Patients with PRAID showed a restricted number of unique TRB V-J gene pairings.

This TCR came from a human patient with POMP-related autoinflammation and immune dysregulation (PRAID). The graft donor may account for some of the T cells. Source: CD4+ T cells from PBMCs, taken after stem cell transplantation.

The CDR3 protein is CASSLGGTGDEKLFF. The DNA for the CDR3 is TGCGCCAGCAGCTTGGGTGGGACAGGGGATGAAAAACTGTTTTTT. V usage is TRBV5-1 and J usage is TRBJ1-4; the match to TRBD1 covers 10 bases. The CDR3 runs to 15 residues. V lost 0 bases, J lost 6 bases, and 2 bases stayed unmatched. Germline loops: CDR1 SGHRS, CDR2 YFSETQ.